This T cell receptor beta chain was identified in a study of shared clonotypes between healthy human individuals. Across the study: Each donor contributed plates that comprised three CD4 naive, three CD4 memory, two CD8 naive and one CD8 memory. Study-wide findings and caveats: The generation probabilities recorded for non-shared clonotypes fell below those of clonotypes shared by all four donors. The donor pool, a small one, limited the genetic and exposure-history diversity represented.

This table comes from immunoSEQ multiplex PCR, and its TCRdb copy is limited to in-frame clones, with some not included. The sample includes 2 million to 2.5 million clones, about 94% of them seen just once. Donors were healthy HIV-negative adults without recently reported acute infections or vaccinations. The germline V and J ends were trimmed by 1 base and 4 bases, with 11 bases remaining between them. Germline V gene lookup returns CDR1 SGHTA and CDR2 FQGNSA. This CDR3 has 15 amino acids. On this clone itself: The antigen is not known. Other DNA sequences in the sample encode the same CDR3.

Sequencing was carried out using naive CD4+ T cells sorted from blood. The subset was: CD45RA+ positively selected. The clonotype was recovered from a man in his late teens or twenties in good health. V gene TRBV7-2 combines with J gene TRBJ1-5, with D tentatively TRBD1 (5 bases). DNA of the CDR3: TGTGCCAGCAGCTTAGGAGGGTGGGGGAATCAGCCCCAGCATTTT. Its protein product is CASSLGGWGNQPQHF.